One sample yielded the 26 T cell receptor beta chains listed below, sequenced in a study of cytomegalovirus exposure and HLA in healthy donors. Primers: 60 Vbeta forward and 13 Jbeta reverse. This table comes from immunoSEQ multiplex PCR, and its TCRdb copy is limited to in-frame clones, with some not included. Among over 120,000 clones listed, around 75% were seen once. The specimen sequenced was PBMCs. The receptor set was obtained from a young man in good health and CMV-seronegative.

The genes are TRBV18 and TRBJ2-3; D unresolved. The CDR3 loop spans 12 amino acids. Germline V lookup: CDR1 KGHSH, CDR2 LQKENI. Trimming left V 5 bases short and J 5 bases short, with 8 bases between. CDR3 loop: CASSYAGDTQYF. CDR3 nucleotide sequence: TGTGCCAGCTCATACGCCGGAGATACGCAGTATTTT.

The rearrangement joins TRBV18 to TRBJ1-1; D gene uncertain. The length of the CDR3 is 12 residues. The V end lost 3 bases, the J end lost 7 bases, and 9 bases lay between the germline ends. Looked up from germline, CDR1 is KGHSH and CDR2 is LQKENI. CDR3 in amino acids: CASSPRPGEAFF. DNA of the CDR3: TGTGCCAGCTCACCGCGACCGGGTGAAGCTTTCTTT.

This chain links TRBV27 with TRBJ2-7; tentatively, D is TRBD1 (6 bases). Germline values: CDR1 MNHEY, CDR2 SMNVEV (reference sequence). This CDR3 is 13 amino acids long. Deletions cut 4 bases from V and 4 bases from J, with 11 bases between. CDR3 residues: CASSSGQWYEQYF. The CDR3 DNA reads as TGTGCCAGCAGTTCAGGACAGTGGTACGAGCAGTACTTC.

In the case of this clone: Since no conserved phenylalanine or tryptophan closes the CDR3, a read error is the likely cause. No DNA is shown, since the ends of the CDR3 on it are uncertain; the CDR3 is the one TCRdb lists. The chain recombines TRBV5-1 with TRBJ1-6. The V gene's germline CDR1 is SGHRS and CDR2 YFSETQ. The CDR3 comprises 12 residues, both ends counted. CDR3 region: CASPPGPGRVPS.

The chain carries TRBV2 and TRBJ2-7; 8 nucleotides agree with TRBD1. The CDR3 runs to 13 residues. The germline CDR1 and CDR2 sequences are SNHLY and FYNNEI. Trimming removed 5 bases from V and 4 bases from J; junction bases left unmatched: 4. DNA of the CDR3: TGTGCCAGCAGTCCGACAGGGGCTTACGAGCAGTACTTC. Amino acids: CASSPTGAYEQYF.

V and J are TRBV2 and TRBJ2-7; no firm D call. Germline V gene lookup returns CDR1 SNHLY and CDR2 FYNNEI. The ends were cut back, 3 bases at V and 6 bases at J, with 3 bases in the middle. This CDR3 is 10 amino acids long. CDR3: CASSEAEQYF. The CDR3 coding sequence is TGTGCCAGCAGTGAGGCCGAGCAGTACTTC.

This chain joins TRBV27 and TRBJ2-2; D might be TRBD2 (6 bases). Trimming stripped 3 bases from V and 6 bases from J, with 17 bases between. The CDR3 sequence is 16 residues long. The V gene's germline CDR1 is MNHEY and CDR2 SMNVEV (reference sequence). CDR3 nucleotide sequence: TGTGCCAGCAGTTTTAGAAGGGAGGTTTTCCCCGGGGAGCTGTTTTTT. This gives the protein CASSFRREVFPGELFF.

This chain connects TRBV18 to TRBJ2-1, with 8 bases fitting TRBD1. CDR3 length: 16 residues. V gave up 4 bases and J gave up 2 bases; unmatched junction bases: 7. Germline CDR1 KGHSH, CDR2 LQKENI. The CDR3 is CASSQVQGATYNEQFF. The DNA of the CDR3 is TGTGCCAGCTCACAGGTTCAGGGGGCAACCTACAATGAGCAGTTCTTC.

The chain joins TRBV18 to TRBJ1-2; perhaps TRBD1 as D (5 bases). Trimming removed 2 bases at V and 1 base at J, with 14 bases between. Germline CDR1 is KGHSH and CDR2 is LQKENI. The CDR3 consists of 16 residues. CDR3 sequence (DNA): TGTGCCAGCTCACCAAGGTTCGACAGCCTTAACTATGGCTACACCTTC. It yields the protein CASSPRFDSLNYGYTF.

This chain's CDR3 is CASSQGQQAGYYGYTF. CDR3 bases: TGTGCCAGCAGCCAAGGCCAGCAGGCGGGGTACTATGGCTACACCTTC. This chain uses TRBV14 with TRBJ1-2, with D unclear. V was pared by 1 base and J by 3 bases, with 15 bases between. Germline V gives CDR1 SGHDN, CDR2 FVKESK. This CDR3 spans 16 amino acids.

This sequence joins TRBV10-1 and TRBJ2-6, with TRBD1 matching 9 bases. The germline V gene has CDR1 WNHNN and CDR2 SYGVQD (reference sequence). The CDR3 sequence is 17 residues long. Trimming removed 2 bases from V and 0 bases from J; junction bases left unmatched: 2. The DNA of the CDR3 is TGCGCCAGCAGTGAGGGGACAGGGACCTCTGGGGCCAACGTCCTGACTTTC. Translating gives CASSEGTGTSGANVLTF.

A note on this clone: At the DNA level, this CDR3 is encoded by other sequences in the same sample as well. The CDR3 protein is CASSLGGGDEKLFF. The DNA of the CDR3 is TGTGCCAGCAGCTTAGGGGGAGGGGATGAAAAACTGTTTTTT. V is TRBV7-8 and J is TRBJ1-4; D perhaps matches TRBD1 (5 bases). CDR3 size: 14 residues. V lost 1 base and J 6 bases, leaving 9 bases between the germline ends. The germline V gene encodes CDR1 SGHVS and CDR2 FQNEAQ.

This clone was seen once. This chain uses TRBV7-3 with TRBJ2-5; 7 nucleotides agree with TRBD2. The ends lost 5 bases at V and 0 bases at J; junction bases unmatched: 9. The germline CDR1 and CDR2 sequences are SGHTA and FQGTGA. This CDR3 comprises 16 residues. In DNA form, the CDR3 reads TGTGCCAGCAGCCCTACGGGGGGACGGCACCAAGAGACCCAGTACTTC. Its translation is CASSPTGGRHQETQYF.

The CDR3: CASSRAGVNNEQFF. In nucleotides, the CDR3 is TGTGCCAGCTCTCGGGCAGGGGTAAACAATGAGCAGTTCTTC. The rearrangement joins TRBV27 to TRBJ2-1; D possibly corresponds to TRBD1 (6 bases). Trimming took 8 bases from V and 5 from J, leaving 16 bases between them. Germline CDR1 MNHEY, CDR2 SMNVEV (reference sequence). The CDR3 has 14 amino acids.

This chain connects TRBV9 to TRBJ2-5; perhaps TRBD1 as D (5 bases). The V end lost 4 bases, the J end lost 4 bases, and 8 bases lay between the germline ends. Germline V CDR1 and CDR2: SGDLS, YYNGEE. This CDR3 spans 12 amino acids. Here the CDR3 reads CASSPQGETQYF. CDR3 nucleotide sequence: TGTGCCAGCAGCCCCCAGGGAGAGACCCAGTACTTC.

This rearrangement joins TRBV7-9 to TRBJ2-7, with 10 bases fitting TRBD1. The CDR3 runs to 15 residues. The junction had 9 bases not matched to a gene; V was cut back by 3 bases and J by 7 bases. The germline V gene encodes CDR1 SEHNR and CDR2 FQNEAQ (reference sequence). In nucleotides, the CDR3 is TGTGCCAGCAGCTTCCCGGGACAGGGGCGTCCGGAGCAGTACTTC. This translates into CASSFPGQGRPEQYF.

This clone came up a few times. This sequence joins TRBV12-5 and TRBJ1-5; the match to TRBD1 covers 7 bases. V lost 6 bases, J lost 2 bases, and 10 bases stayed unmatched. Per germline, CDR1 LGHNT and CDR2 FRNRAP. The CDR3 is made up of 16 amino acids. The CDR3: CASGSTGDRGNQPQHF. CDR3 coding DNA: TGTGCTAGTGGGTCAACAGGGGATCGGGGCAATCAGCCCCAGCATTTT.

This rearrangement joins TRBV28 to TRBJ1-4; D may be TRBD1 (6 bases). Germline V gene lookup returns CDR1 MDHEN and CDR2 SYDVKM. V was shortened by 6 bases and J by 0 bases, with 14 bases between the two germline ends. This CDR3 spans 16 amino acids. CDR3 coding DNA: TGTGCCAGCAGCTCCCGGGACATCGCAACTAATGAAAAACTGTTTTTT. Amino acid sequence: CASSSRDIATNEKLFF.

The DNA for the CDR3 is TGTGCCAGCAGTTCCCCCAGTTTACCGAACACTGAAGCTTTCTTT. Translated, it gives CASSSPSLPNTEAFF. The chain joins TRBV6-5 to TRBJ1-1; D gene ambiguous. Germline V CDR1 and CDR2: MNHEY, SVGAGI. The length of the CDR3 is 15 residues. V was shortened by 4 bases and J by 1 base, with 13 bases between the two germline ends.

The chain recombines TRBV5-1 with TRBJ1-1; TRBD1 matches 7 bases. CDR3 length: 16 residues. CDR1 and CDR2 (germline): SGHRS, YFSETQ. After removal of 0 bases from V and 4 bases from J, the junction contained 9 bases not matched to a gene. The CDR3 reads CASSLGTGVFGTEAFF. The CDR3 DNA is TGCGCCAGCAGCTTGGGTACAGGGGTGTTTGGCACTGAAGCTTTCTTT.

This sequence joins TRBV5-4 and TRBJ1-1; 7 bases agree with TRBD1. There are 16 residues in the CDR3. Trimming took 1 base from V and 1 from J; bases not matched to a gene: 7. Per germline, CDR1 SGHNT and CDR2 YYREEE (reference sequence). The CDR3, as DNA: TGTGCCAGCAGCTTGAGGTCCAAGGGGGCGAACACTGAAGCTTTCTTT. Its protein is CASSLRSKGANTEAFF.

The gene calls are TRBV29-1 and TRBJ2-1; no clear D gene. The V end lost 4 bases, the J end lost 0 bases, and 10 bases lay between the germline ends. The CDR3 has 14 amino acids. Germline V gives CDR1 SQVTM, CDR2 ANQGSEA. The CDR3 is CSVGAHSSYNEQFF. The DNA for the CDR3 is TGCAGCGTTGGGGCTCACAGCTCCTACAATGAGCAGTTCTTC.

The gene calls are TRBV2 and TRBJ1-6, with a possible D match to TRBD1 (5 bases). The V end was cut by 8 bases, the J end by 5 bases, with 13 bases between. Germline-derived CDR1 and CDR2 are SNHLY and FYNNEI. The CDR3 sequence is 14 residues long. The CDR3 reads CASAGGFNNSPLHF. CDR3 nucleotide sequence: TGTGCCAGCGCCGGGGGATTTAATAATTCACCCCTCCACTTT.

V is TRBV19 and J is TRBJ2-5; a weak D match, TRBD2 (6 bases). V lost 2 bases and J 2 bases, leaving 9 bases between the germline ends. This CDR3 has 14 amino acids. Germline V gives CDR1 LNHDA, CDR2 SQIVND (reference sequence). CDR3 bases: TGTGCCAGTAGTATATCGGGACTTCAAGAGACCCAGTACTTC. It translates to CASSISGLQETQYF.

A single count supports this clone. This chain joins TRBV2 and TRBJ2-7; weak D call: TRBD1 (5 bases). The germline gives CDR1 SNHLY, CDR2 FYNNEI. Trimming removed 6 bases at V and 4 bases at J, with 7 bases between. The CDR3 covers 11 residues. CDR3 residues: CASRDKYEQYF. The CDR3 bases are TGTGCCAGCAGGGACAAATACGAGCAGTACTTC.

This rearrangement joins TRBV9 to TRBJ1-1; 9 bases fit TRBD1. V was clipped by 2 bases and J by 6 bases; unmatched bases: 8. The CDR3 spans 15 residues. Germline lookup yields CDR1 SGDLS and CDR2 YYNGEE. DNA for the CDR3: TGTGCCAGCAGCGTCTCGGGACAGGGAGCGGCTGAAGCTTTCTTT. Its protein is CASSVSGQGAAEAFF.